Listed here are 24 T cell receptor beta chains from one sample, sequenced in a study of lymphopenia after photon versus proton radiotherapy. This table comes from immunoSEQ multiplex PCR, and its TCRdb copy is limited to in-frame clones, with some not included. The repertoire holds roughly 30,000 clones, with approximately 93% as singletons. Sequences were derived from peripheral blood, sampled from a patient treated with photon-based radiotherapy. These receptors were collected from a woman aged 45-65 years with cholangiocarcinoma.

The chain carries TRBV2 and TRBJ2-7, with TRBD1 as a possible D gene (6 bases). The V gene lost 5 bases and the J gene lost 3 bases, with 14 bases spanning the gap. Germline V gene sequence: CDR1 SNHLY, CDR2 FYNNEI. The CDR3 extends over 14 amino acids. DNA for the CDR3: TGTGCCAGCAGTCTACGGCAGGGGCTCTACGAGCAGTACTTC. Its protein is CASSLRQGLYEQYF.

This clone appeared once. The chain joins TRBV19 to TRBJ1-5; the D gene is possibly TRBD1 (5 bases). Trimming stripped 3 bases from V and 2 bases from J, with 8 bases between. Per the germline V gene, CDR1 is LNHDA and CDR2 is SQIVND (reference sequence). CDR3 length: 14 residues. CDR3 in amino acids: CASSIQGRNQPQHF. The CDR3 DNA follows: TGTGCCAGTAGTATTCAGGGACGCAATCAGCCCCAGCATTTT. The variable domain in full, with the rest retrieved from reference TRBV19 and TRBJ1-5, is DGGITQSPKYLFRKEGQNVTLSCEQNLNHDAMYWYRQDPGQGLRLIYYSQIVNDFQKGDIAEGYSVSREKKESFPLTVTSAQKNPTAFYLCASSIQGRNQPQHFGDGTRLSIL.

The chain uses TRBV6-1 and TRBJ2-1, with TRBD2 identical over 7 bases. Germline trimming cut 0 bases from V and 3 bases from J; bases unmatched to any gene: 11. The CDR3 is 18 residues long. Looked up from germline, CDR1 is MNHNS and CDR2 is SASEGT. The CDR3 loop reads CASSEALGASGIYNEQFF. The CDR3 DNA follows: TGTGCCAGCAGTGAAGCGCTTGGGGCTAGCGGAATCTACAATGAGCAGTTCTTC.

This clone was detected once. This chain connects TRBV30 to TRBJ1-4, with no clear D. The length of the CDR3 is 15 residues. Germline V gene lookup returns CDR1 GTSNPN and CDR2 SVGIG (reference sequence). V shed 0 bases and J shed 8 bases, with 16 bases lying between them. The CDR3 DNA reads TGTGCCTGGAGTGTAGGAGGGTCAACTCAGGAAAAACTGTTTTTT. Translated, it gives CAWSVGGSTQEKLFF.

The chain employs TRBV30 and TRBJ2-1; no reliable D call. Between the trimmed V and J ends, which lost 0 bases and 7 bases, there was a span of 7 bases. The CDR3 is 12 residues long. CDR1 is GTSNPN and CDR2 is SVGIG in the germline V gene (reference sequence). Written as DNA, the CDR3 is TGTGCCTGGAGTGTCTTAGGGAATGAGCAGTTCTTC. Amino acid sequence: CAWSVLGNEQFF.

In this sample, this clone turned up a few times. The CDR3 loop is CASRSTGGTEAFF. The DNA for the CDR3 is TGTGCCAGCAGGTCGACAGGGGGCACTGAAGCTTTCTTT. V gene TRBV5-6 combines with J gene TRBJ1-1, with TRBD1 matching 9 bases. V lost 5 bases, J lost 4 bases, and 3 bases stayed unmatched. Germline V gene sequence: CDR1 SGHDT, CDR2 YYEEEE. This CDR3 is built from 13 residues. Drawing the rest from reference TRBV5-6 and TRBJ1-1, the complete variable domain is DAGVTQSPTHLIKTRGQQVTLRCSPKSGHDTVSWYQQALGQGPQFIFQYYEEEERQRGNFPDRFSGHQFPNYSSELNVNALLLGDSALYLCASRSTGGTEAFFGQGTRLTVV.

The chain is built from TRBV18 and TRBJ1-1; D may be TRBD1 (5 bases). Per germline, CDR1 KGHSH and CDR2 LQKENI. Trimming removed 0 bases at V and 3 bases at J, with 17 bases between. The CDR3 totals 17 residues. CDR3 sequence: CASSPPFGAGEDTEAFF. As DNA, the CDR3 is TGTGCCAGCTCACCACCGTTTGGGGCGGGGGAGGACACTGAAGCTTTCTTT.

This chain uses TRBV18 with TRBJ2-1, with D hard to call. The V end was cut by 0 bases, the J end by 0 bases, with 6 bases between. Germline lookup yields CDR1 KGHSH and CDR2 LQKENI. The CDR3 has 15 amino acids. In nucleotides, the CDR3 is TGTGCCAGCTCACCACCCCTCAGCTCCTACAATGAGCAGTTCTTC. Its protein is CASSPPLSSYNEQFF.

V is TRBV25-1 and J is TRBJ2-7; TRBD1 aligns across 9 bases. With 7 bases clipped from V and 1 base from J, the junction kept 8 bases outside the gene matches. CDR3 length: 15 residues. Germline CDR1 and CDR2: MGHDK and SYGVNS. The CDR3 loop is CASKRAGTGSYEQYF. The CDR3 DNA reads as TGTGCCAGCAAAAGGGCAGGGACAGGGTCCTACGAGCAGTACTTC.

This sequence joins TRBV29-1 and TRBJ2-1, with 9 bases lining up with TRBD2. Per the germline V gene, CDR1 is SQVTM and CDR2 is ANQGSEA. Trimming cost V 2 bases and J 6 bases; bases outside gene matches: 8. The CDR3 consists of 15 residues. This CDR3 is CSVERGSGGFNEQFF. The CDR3 coding sequence is TGCAGCGTTGAAAGGGGGAGCGGGGGGTTCAATGAGCAGTTCTTC.

A single count supports this clone. The V call is TRBV5-1, the J call TRBJ2-1, with 10 bases that match TRBD2. The CDR3 runs to 15 residues. V shed 1 base, J shed 4 bases, and the junction held 2 bases outside the gene matches. CDR1 is SGHRS, CDR2 YFSETQ, per germline. Here the CDR3 DNA reads TGCGCCAGCAGCTTGACGACTAGCGGGTACAATGAGCAGTTCTTC. Protein sequence: CASSLTTSGYNEQFF.

This chain joins TRBV7-8 and TRBJ1-2; D unclear. Germline V gene data show CDR1 as SGHVS and CDR2 as FQNEAQ. With 3 bases removed from V and 0 bases from J, the gap between germline ends came to 26 bases. The CDR3 consists of 20 residues. CDR3: CASSFRAVSHNFLANYGYTF. The CDR3 nucleotides are TGTGCCAGCAGCTTTCGTGCGGTCAGCCATAATTTCTTAGCTAACTATGGCTACACCTTC.

The chain carries TRBV28 and TRBJ1-1; 9 bases map to TRBD1. There are 14 residues in the CDR3. The V gene end was trimmed by 6 bases and the J gene end by 6 bases; junction bases not matched to a gene: 8. From germline, CDR1 is MDHEN and CDR2 SYDVKM. For the CDR3, the DNA is TGTGCCAGCAGACCGGGACAGGGTACTTCTGAAGCTTTCTTT. Translating it yields CASRPGQGTSEAFF.

The rearrangement links TRBV18 to TRBJ1-5; TRBD1 aligns across 7 bases. Trimming took 4 bases from V and 2 from J; bases not matched to a gene: 8. In germline, CDR1 is KGHSH, CDR2 LQKENI. This CDR3 is built from 16 residues. CDR3 in DNA: TGTGCCAGCTCACAGAACCAGGGGGGCGGCAATCAGCCCCAGCATTTT. Amino acid sequence: CASSQNQGGGNQPQHF.

The rearrangement joins TRBV18 to TRBJ1-2; maybe TRBD1 (6 bases). Trimming took off 4 bases at V and 4 bases at J, with 16 bases between the two ends. CDR3 length: 15 amino acids. Germline V gene data show CDR1 as KGHSH and CDR2 as LQKENI. CDR3 in amino acids: CASSRNLEDSYGYTF. In nucleotides, the CDR3 is TGTGCCAGCTCACGCAATTTAGAGGACAGCTATGGCTACACCTTC. The complete variable domain, with remaining parts taken from reference TRBV18 and TRBJ1-2, reads NAGVMQNPRHLVRRRGQEARLRCSPMKGHSHVYWYRQLPEEGLKFMVYLQKENIIDESGMPKERFSAEFPKEGPSILRIQQVVRGDSAAYFCASSRNLEDSYGYTFGSGTRLTVV.

This chain connects TRBV5-6 to TRBJ2-2; 7 nucleotides match TRBD1. Germline V gene sequence: CDR1 SGHDT, CDR2 YYEEEE. The trim removed 2 bases at V and 9 bases at J, leaving 10 bases unmatched. The CDR3 sequence is 15 residues long. The CDR3 DNA is TGTGCCAGCAGCTTAAGGGACAGACCCTACTGGGAGCTGTTTTTT. It translates to CASSLRDRPYWELFF. Supplemented by reference TRBV5-6 and TRBJ2-2, the full variable domain reads DAGVTQSPTHLIKTRGQQVTLRCSPKSGHDTVSWYQQALGQGPQFIFQYYEEEERQRGNFPDRFSGHQFPNYSSELNVNALLLGDSALYLCASSLRDRPYWELFFGEGSRLTVL.

The chain joins TRBV7-2 to TRBJ2-3, with 8 bases fitting TRBD2. V lost 5 bases, J lost 11 bases, and 6 bases stayed unmatched. The CDR3 consists of 12 residues. Germline V gene data show CDR1 as SGHTA and CDR2 as FQGNSA. The chain's CDR3 is CASSKEGLVQYF. CDR3 nucleotide sequence: TGTGCCAGCAGCAAGGAGGGACTAGTGCAGTATTTT.

The rearrangement links TRBV4-3 to TRBJ2-2; 10 bases map to TRBD2. The CDR3 has 18 residues. The ends lost 2 bases at V and 4 bases at J; junction bases unmatched: 10. The germline V gene encodes CDR1 LGHNA and CDR2 YSLEER. The CDR3 region is CASSQISGGVLGTGELFF. Written as DNA, the CDR3 is TGCGCCAGCAGCCAAATCAGCGGGGGGGTTCTCGGCACCGGGGAGCTGTTTTTT.

This chain joins TRBV7-9 and TRBJ2-4; D gene unclear. The CDR3 is made up of 14 amino acids. Germline CDR1 and CDR2: SEHNR and FQNEAQ (reference sequence). The V gene lost 0 bases and the J gene lost 2 bases, with 5 bases spanning the gap. In DNA form, the CDR3 reads TGTGCCAGCAGCTTAGCTGGGTCCAAAAACATTCAGTACTTC. Its protein product is CASSLAGSKNIQYF.

The rearrangement joins TRBV30 to TRBJ2-2; D gene unclear. V lost 0 bases, J lost 0 bases, and 5 bases lay in between. The CDR3 is 14 amino acids. Germline CDR1 GTSNPN, CDR2 SVGIG (reference sequence). CDR3 nucleotide sequence: TGTGCCTGGAGTGTACTGACGAACACCGGGGAGCTGTTTTTT. Encoded protein: CAWSVLTNTGELFF.

This chain connects TRBV7-2 to TRBJ1-2; TRBD1 aligns across 7 bases. Germline loops: CDR1 SGHTA, CDR2 FQGNSA. The CDR3 is 15 residues long. V shed 8 bases, J shed 2 bases, and the junction held 11 bases outside the gene matches. Here the CDR3 reads CASVRGGSLNYGYTF. DNA of the CDR3: TGTGCCAGCGTTCGAGGGGGCTCGTTGAACTATGGCTACACCTTC.

The genes are TRBV10-3 and TRBJ2-1; TRBD1 agrees at 7 bases. The ends lost 7 bases at V and 7 bases at J; junction bases unmatched: 10. The germline V gene has CDR1 ENHRY and CDR2 SYGVKD. CDR3 length: 14 amino acids. CDR3 sequence: CAITMDRSTNEQFF. The CDR3 region has the DNA TGTGCCATCACGATGGACAGGAGTACTAATGAGCAGTTCTTC.

The chain employs TRBV19 and TRBJ1-3; 7 bases match TRBD1. The CDR3 consists of 15 residues. Germline trimming cut 4 bases from V and 3 bases from J; bases unmatched to any gene: 6. The germline gives CDR1 LNHDA, CDR2 SQIVND (reference sequence). CDR3 amino acids: CASSTRTGGGNTIYF. As DNA, the CDR3 is TGTGCCAGTAGTACTCGGACAGGCGGTGGAAACACCATATATTTT.

The chain uses TRBV4-1 and TRBJ1-4, with a weak D call TRBD1 (6 bases). This CDR3 spans 14 amino acids. Germline CDR1 reads MGHRA; CDR2 reads YSYEKL. V was shortened by 5 bases and J by 8 bases, with 15 bases between the two germline ends. The CDR3 here is CASSKTGLGEKLFF. CDR3 sequence (DNA): TGCGCCAGCAGCAAAACAGGGCTGGGAGAAAAACTGTTTTTT.